These T cell receptor beta chains were read from a single sample in a study of T cells in Graves' hyperthyroidism and ophthalmopathy. TCRdb fed the multiplex PCR reads into MiXCR, producing one record per CDR3 protein. The sample has some 360,000 distinct CDR3 sequences, 15% to 20% seen once. The sequencing input was blood. The receptors here all came from a woman aged 40 to 50 with Graves' ophthalmopathy. The CDR3 runs from the conserved cysteine through the conserved F or W. A D gene is named only where the DNA matches it firmly. Rows give clone size only sometimes, using once, few, many, or a class for an expanded clone.

j_gene: TRBJ2-5
v_gene: TRBV6-5
abundance: .
d_gene: TRBD1
CDR3nt: TGTGCCAGCAGTTACTCGAATACGGACAGGGGAGAGACCCAGTACTTC
CDR3aa: CASSYSNTDRGETQYF

j_gene: TRBJ1-5
v_gene: TRBV6-2/TRBV6-3
abundance: .
d_gene: TRBD1
CDR3nt: TGTGCCACCACCGGACTCCAGGGGACAGTGAAGCCCCAGCATTTT
CDR3aa: CATTGLQGTVKPQHF

j_gene: TRBJ2-3
v_gene: TRBV12-3/TRBV12-4
abundance: many
d_gene: .
CDR3nt: TGTGCCAGCTCCCTCGGATGGGGGCTCGGTACAGATACGCAGTATTTT
CDR3aa: CASSLGWGLGTDTQYF

j_gene: TRBJ2-2
v_gene: TRBV11-2
abundance: .
d_gene: .
CDR3nt: TGTGCCAGCAAGAACAGTCAGAACACCGGGGAGCTGTTTTTT
CDR3aa: CASKNSQNTGELFF

j_gene: TRBJ1-1
v_gene: TRBV27
abundance: many
d_gene: .
CDR3nt: TGTGCCAGCAGGTCCAGGGTAGGGAGCACTGAAGCTTTCTTT
CDR3aa: CASRSRVGSTEAFF

j_gene: TRBJ2-6
v_gene: TRBV4-1
abundance: many
d_gene: .
CDR3nt: TGCGCCAGCAGCCAAGAAGGGACTGGGGCCAACGTCCTGACTTTC
CDR3aa: CASSQEGTGANVLTF

j_gene: TRBJ2-5
v_gene: TRBV19
abundance: .
d_gene: TRBD2
CDR3nt: TGTGCCAGTAGTATTTTTTGGCGGGGGGTCTTTTCAGAGACCCAGTACTTC
CDR3aa: CASSIFWRGVFSETQYF

j_gene: TRBJ2-5
v_gene: TRBV11-2
abundance: .
d_gene: TRBD1
CDR3nt: TGTGCCAGCAGCTCACTGGGACAGTACCCTCAAGAGACCCAGTACTTC
CDR3aa: CASSSLGQYPQETQYF

j_gene: TRBJ1-1
v_gene: TRBV4-2
abundance: many
d_gene: .
CDR3nt: TGTGCCAGCAGCCAGTCTATAAGAGACGCGAACACTGAAGCTTTCTTT
CDR3aa: CASSQSIRDANTEAFF

j_gene: TRBJ2-4
v_gene: TRBV10-3
abundance: many
d_gene: .
CDR3nt: TGTGCCATCAGTGAGGCGGGACACTATATTAACATTCAGTACTTC
CDR3aa: CAISEAGHYINIQYF

j_gene: TRBJ2-5
v_gene: TRBV5-8
abundance: many
d_gene: .
CDR3nt: TGTGCCAGCAGTTACGGACTTAATCAAGAGACCCAGTACTTC
CDR3aa: CASSYGLNQETQYF

j_gene: TRBJ2-7
v_gene: TRBV30
abundance: many
d_gene: .
CDR3nt: TGTGCCTGGAGATTATGGGACGGCCCCTACGAGCAGTACTTC
CDR3aa: CAWRLWDGPYEQYF

j_gene: TRBJ1-5
v_gene: TRBV20-1
abundance: many
d_gene: TRBD1
CDR3nt: TGCAGTGCTAGTGTCCCCGGGACAGGGGGCAATCAGCCCCAGCATTTT
CDR3aa: CSASVPGTGGNQPQHF

j_gene: TRBJ2-7
v_gene: TRBV28
abundance: few
d_gene: .
CDR3nt: TGTGCCAGCAGTCGACGGACGGGATCCTACGAGCAGTGCTTC
CDR3aa: CASSRRTGSYEQCF

j_gene: TRBJ2-7
v_gene: TRBV5-6
abundance: many
d_gene: .
CDR3nt: TGTGCCAGCAGCTCCGGTATGTTAGCCCACGAGCAGTACTTC
CDR3aa: CASSSGMLAHEQYF

j_gene: TRBJ2-7
v_gene: TRBV7-9
abundance: many
d_gene: TRBD1
CDR3nt: TGTGCCAGCAGCCTAGGTGTAGGACAGGAATTCTACGAGCAGTACTTC
CDR3aa: CASSLGVGQEFYEQYF

j_gene: TRBJ2-5
v_gene: TRBV11-2
abundance: many
d_gene: .
CDR3nt: TGTGCCAGCAGCTTAGGACCAGGGGGGCAAGAGACCCAGTACTTC
CDR3aa: CASSLGPGGQETQYF

j_gene: TRBJ1-1
v_gene: TRBV24-1
abundance: .
d_gene: .
CDR3nt: TGTGCCACCAGTGCCGGGGGGGGGGGCACTGAAGCTTTCTTT
CDR3aa: CATSAGGGGTEAFF

j_gene: TRBJ2-7
v_gene: TRBV27
abundance: many
d_gene: TRBD2
CDR3nt: TGTGCCAGCAGTTCAGGCGGGGCGGGGGCCTACGAGCAGTACTTC
CDR3aa: CASSSGGAGAYEQYF

j_gene: TRBJ1-6
v_gene: TRBV28
abundance: once
d_gene: .
CDR3nt: TGTGCCAGCAGCCTCCAGGGTTACGGTTCACCCCTCCACTTT
CDR3aa: CASSLQGYGSPLHF

j_gene: TRBJ2-2
v_gene: TRBV3-1
abundance: .
d_gene: .
CDR3nt: TGTGCCAGCAGCCTTCCCAAAGGGACTGGCACCGGGGAGCTGTTTTTT
CDR3aa: CASSLPKGTGTGELFF

j_gene: TRBJ2-7
v_gene: TRBV7-8
abundance: many
d_gene: TRBD2
CDR3nt: TGTGCCAGCAGCTTAGATTCGGGGGGGTCCTACGAGCAGTACTTC
CDR3aa: CASSLDSGGSYEQYF

j_gene: TRBJ2-7
v_gene: TRBV25-1
abundance: many
d_gene: TRBD1
CDR3nt: TGTGCCAGCAGTGAATCTACAGGGGTGTTCGCCTACGAGCAGTACTTC
CDR3aa: CASSESTGVFAYEQYF

j_gene: TRBJ1-1
v_gene: TRBV13
abundance: many
d_gene: .
CDR3nt: TGTGCCAGCAGCTTAATTTCGCGGGGGAGGGACACTGAAGCTTTCTTT
CDR3aa: CASSLISRGRDTEAFF

j_gene: TRBJ1-5
v_gene: TRBV2
abundance: many
d_gene: TRBD1
CDR3nt: TGTGCCAGCAGTGGAGACAGGGGGTATCAGCCCCAGCATTTT
CDR3aa: CASSGDRGYQPQHF

j_gene: TRBJ2-7
v_gene: TRBV11-2
abundance: many
d_gene: TRBD2
CDR3nt: TGTGCCAGCAGCAAAACTAGCGGGGGCTTCTACGAGCAGTACTTC
CDR3aa: CASSKTSGGFYEQYF

j_gene: TRBJ2-5
v_gene: TRBV11-1
abundance: many
d_gene: .
CDR3nt: TGTGCCAGCAGCCTCCGCTGGGCAGAGACCCAGTACTTC
CDR3aa: CASSLRWAETQYF

j_gene: TRBJ1-2
v_gene: TRBV7-2
abundance: many
d_gene: TRBD1
CDR3nt: TGTGCCAGCAGCTTAAGTCTAGACAGGGATGGTGGCTACACCTTC
CDR3aa: CASSLSLDRDGGYTF

j_gene: TRBJ1-1
v_gene: TRBV6-5
abundance: many
d_gene: .
CDR3nt: TGTGCCAGCAGTTACCGTGGCGGCACTGAAGCTTTCTTT
CDR3aa: CASSYRGGTEAFF

j_gene: TRBJ2-2
v_gene: TRBV2
abundance: .
d_gene: .
CDR3nt: TGTGCCAGCAGAGCCGGGCCGAACAGAAACACCGGGGAGCTGTTTTTT
CDR3aa: CASRAGPNRNTGELFF

j_gene: TRBJ2-7
v_gene: TRBV7-2
abundance: .
d_gene: .
CDR3nt: TGTGCCAGCAGCTTATCCCCGGGATTCGAGCAGTACTTC
CDR3aa: CASSLSPGFEQYF

j_gene: TRBJ2-2
v_gene: TRBV20-1
abundance: many
d_gene: TRBD2
CDR3nt: TGCAGTGCTAGCTCCCTAGCGGGAGGGCCCCGGGAGCTGTTTTTT
CDR3aa: CSASSLAGGPRELFF

j_gene: TRBJ1-5
v_gene: TRBV20-1
abundance: .
d_gene: .
CDR3nt: TGCAGTGCTGCGGGCGGGGACCAGCCCCAGCATTTT
CDR3aa: CSAAGGDQPQHF

j_gene: TRBJ1-5
v_gene: TRBV12-3/TRBV12-4
abundance: many
d_gene: .
CDR3nt: TGTGCCAGCAGTTTCGGAGAACAGCCCCAGCATTTT
CDR3aa: CASSFGEQPQHF

j_gene: TRBJ2-5
v_gene: TRBV5-1
abundance: few
d_gene: TRBD1
CDR3nt: TGCGCCAGCAGCTACCGGACAGGGAAGGAGACCCAGTACTTC
CDR3aa: CASSYRTGKETQYF

j_gene: TRBJ2-4
v_gene: TRBV6-2/TRBV6-3
abundance: .
d_gene: TRBD1
CDR3nt: TGTGCCAGCAGCACCGGGACAGGGGGCGGGGGCAAAAACATTCAGTACTTC
CDR3aa: CASSTGTGGGGKNIQYF

j_gene: TRBJ1-1
v_gene: TRBV5-1
abundance: many
d_gene: .
CDR3nt: TGCGCCAGCAGGACGGGGGCCAGCACTGAAGCTTTCTTT
CDR3aa: CASRTGASTEAFF

j_gene: TRBJ2-5
v_gene: TRBV5-4
abundance: many
d_gene: TRBD2
CDR3nt: TGTGCCAGCACAGGGACTAGCGGGAGAGGGGAGACCCAGTACTTC
CDR3aa: CASTGTSGRGETQYF

j_gene: TRBJ1-5
v_gene: TRBV6-1
abundance: many
d_gene: TRBD1
CDR3nt: TGTGCCAGCAGTCAAACAGGGGAGGGCAATCAGCCCCAGCATTTT
CDR3aa: CASSQTGEGNQPQHF

j_gene: TRBJ2-7
v_gene: TRBV7-9
abundance: many
d_gene: .
CDR3nt: TGTGCCAGCAGCTTGGCCGGGCGGGGATGGGAGCAGTACTTC
CDR3aa: CASSLAGRGWEQYF

j_gene: TRBJ2-2
v_gene: TRBV12-3/TRBV12-4
abundance: .
d_gene: TRBD2
CDR3nt: TGTGCCAGCAGTTGGGCTAGCGGGAGGGTCGCCGGGGAGCTGTTTTTT
CDR3aa: CASSWASGRVAGELFF

j_gene: TRBJ1-1
v_gene: TRBV25-1
abundance: many
d_gene: .
CDR3nt: TGTGCCAGCAGTGATCAACTTGGGGCGAGCACTGAAGCTTTCTTT
CDR3aa: CASSDQLGASTEAFF

j_gene: TRBJ2-7
v_gene: TRBV20-1
abundance: .
d_gene: .
CDR3nt: TGCAGTGCTAGCGAGCGTTACGAGCAGTACTTC
CDR3aa: CSASERYEQYF

j_gene: TRBJ1-1
v_gene: TRBV12-3/TRBV12-4
abundance: few
d_gene: .
CDR3nt: TGTGCCAGCAGGGCAGGGGAGGGCACTGAAGCTTTCTTT
CDR3aa: CASRAGEGTEAFF

j_gene: TRBJ2-7
v_gene: TRBV29-1
abundance: many
d_gene: TRBD1
CDR3nt: TGCAGCGTTACTCGGGACAGCACCTACGAGCAGTACTTC
CDR3aa: CSVTRDSTYEQYF

j_gene: TRBJ1-5
v_gene: TRBV7-9
abundance: many
d_gene: .
CDR3nt: TGTGCCAGCAGCTTAGTAGGAGGTGGAGATCAGCCCCAGCATTTT
CDR3aa: CASSLVGGGDQPQHF

j_gene: TRBJ2-5
v_gene: TRBV9
abundance: many
d_gene: .
CDR3nt: TGTGCCAGCAGCGCAGAAGGTATCCAAGAGACCCAGTACTTC
CDR3aa: CASSAEGIQETQYF

j_gene: TRBJ1-6
v_gene: TRBV7-9
abundance: .
d_gene: TRBD1
CDR3nt: TGTGCCAGCAGCCTGGACAGGGGGCCCCTCCACTTT
CDR3aa: CASSLDRGPLHF

j_gene: TRBJ1-4
v_gene: TRBV6-1
abundance: few
d_gene: .
CDR3nt: TGTGCCAGCAGTGAAAGAGGGGTCCGGACTAATGAAAAACTGTTTTTT
CDR3aa: CASSERGVRTNEKLFF

j_gene: TRBJ1-2
v_gene: TRBV5-1
abundance: many
d_gene: .
CDR3nt: TGCGCCAGCAGCTTGATAGCTTCTGTCTACACCTTC
CDR3aa: CASSLIASVYTF

j_gene: TRBJ1-1
v_gene: TRBV6-5
abundance: .
d_gene: .
CDR3nt: TGTGCCAGCAGTTTGAGGGAGGAGGCTGAAGCTTTCTTT
CDR3aa: CASSLREEAEAFF

j_gene: TRBJ1-5
v_gene: TRBV6-1
abundance: many
d_gene: .
CDR3nt: TGTGCCAGCAGTCAACAGGGTAAATTTAATCAGCCCCAGCATTTT
CDR3aa: CASSQQGKFNQPQHF

j_gene: TRBJ2-5
v_gene: TRBV6-2/TRBV6-3
abundance: .
d_gene: TRBD2
CDR3nt: TGTGCCAGCAGGGGGGACTACCTCCGGGAGACCCAGTACTTC
CDR3aa: CASRGDYLRETQYF

j_gene: TRBJ2-6
v_gene: TRBV13
abundance: .
d_gene: TRBD1
CDR3nt: TGTGCCAGCAGCCAACTCGGCCGGCGGACAGGGGGCGCTGGGGCCAACGTCCTGACTTTC
CDR3aa: CASSQLGRRTGGAGANVLTF

j_gene: TRBJ2-7
v_gene: TRBV28
abundance: many
d_gene: .
CDR3nt: TGTGCCAGCAGTTTTGGGCAGGGGTGGCACGAGCAGTACTTC
CDR3aa: CASSFGQGWHEQYF

j_gene: TRBJ2-7
v_gene: TRBV27
abundance: many
d_gene: .
CDR3nt: TGTGCCAGCAGTCCTCCCTCGACACCAGAGCAGTACTTC
CDR3aa: CASSPPSTPEQYF

j_gene: TRBJ2-2
v_gene: TRBV29-1
abundance: many
d_gene: .
CDR3nt: TGCAGCGTTGAAGATCGAGAGGGGAAGGACGGGGAGCTGTTTTTT
CDR3aa: CSVEDREGKDGELFF

j_gene: TRBJ2-7
v_gene: TRBV28
abundance: many
d_gene: .
CDR3nt: TGTGCCAGCAGCCGGGGTGTAGAGCAGTACTTC
CDR3aa: CASSRGVEQYF